The source of this TCR beta chain is a study of low-dose radiotherapy and immunotherapy resistance in tumors. The time point is: before trial treatment. This clonotype was observed many times. With a constant-region primer and a V-primer adapter, TCRs were subjected to around 20 PCR cycles of amplification. TCRdb called the reads again in MiXCR, with one record for every CDR3 protein. The sample shows about 46,000 distinct CDR3 sequences, over 9.5% of them seen only once. The TCR originated in a female donor with ovarian cancer. Sequenced here: PBMCs, sampled before treatment.

The DNA of the CDR3 is TGTGCCACTACAGGGGGCGGGGGGGAGACCCAGTACTTC. Amino acids: CATTGGGGETQYF. This sequence joins TRBV10-3 and TRBJ2-5; a possible D gene is TRBD1 (9 bases). Germline V gene data show CDR1 as ENHRY and CDR2 as SYGVKD. Trimming shortened V by 10 bases and J by 5 bases, and 17 bases separated the two germline ends. CDR3 length: 13 residues.